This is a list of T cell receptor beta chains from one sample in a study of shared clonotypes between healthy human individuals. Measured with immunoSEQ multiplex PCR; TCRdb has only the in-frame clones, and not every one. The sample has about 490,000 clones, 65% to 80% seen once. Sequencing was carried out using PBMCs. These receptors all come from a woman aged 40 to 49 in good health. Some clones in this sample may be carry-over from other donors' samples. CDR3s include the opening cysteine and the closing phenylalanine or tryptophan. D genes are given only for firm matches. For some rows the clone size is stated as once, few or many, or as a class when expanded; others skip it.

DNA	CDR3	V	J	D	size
TGTGCCAGCAGAGAAGGGACAGGTAGCACAGATACGCAGTATTTT	CASREGTGSTDTQYF	TRBV28	TRBJ2-3	TRBD1	.
TGTGCCAGCAGCTTAGGCGGACGTGGCTACACCTTC	CASSLGGRGYTF	TRBV7-8	TRBJ1-2	.	.
TGTGCCAGCAGGTGTATTGGGGGGGGCCTTATGAACACTGAAGCTTTCTTT	CASRCIGGGLMNTEAFF	TRBV21-1	TRBJ1-1	.	.
TGTGCCTGGAGCCAGGGGAACACCGGGGAGCTGTTTTTT	CAWSQGNTGELFF	TRBV30	TRBJ2-2	.	.
TGCGCCAGCAGCTCATACAGGGAGGGTGCGCCCCAGCATTTT	CASSSYREGAPQHF	TRBV5-1	TRBJ1-5	.	.
TGTGCCTGGAGTCTCCCCGGGACAGGGGGGACAGAGACCCAGTACTTC	CAWSLPGTGGTETQYF	TRBV30	TRBJ2-5	TRBD1	.
TGTGCCAGCAGCTTACCCCCGGAACAGGTTAATGAAAAACTGTTTTTT	CASSLPPEQVNEKLFF	TRBV7-9	TRBJ1-4	.	once
TGTGCCTGGAGTGTACCCCTTTCCAATCAGCCCCAGCATTTT	CAWSVPLSNQPQHF	TRBV30	TRBJ1-5	.	.
TGTGCCAGTAGTATAGCCCCAGGGTCGGGCGGGGAGCTGTTTTTT	CASSIAPGSGGELFF	TRBV19	TRBJ2-2	.	.
TGTGCCAGTAGTATAGTCAGTCCTGGGGCCAACGTCCTGACTTTC	CASSIVSPGANVLTF	TRBV19	TRBJ2-6	.	.
TGTGCCAGCAGCAAATGCTTACGGGAGAGCTCCTACGAGCAGTACTTC	CASSKCLRESSYEQYF	TRBV21-1	TRBJ2-7	.	.
TGTGCCAGCACTACTAATAAAGCGGGAGGAACCTACAATGAGCAGTTCTTC	CASTTNKAGGTYNEQFF	TRBV28	TRBJ2-1	TRBD2	many
TGTGCCAGCAGCAACCCGGGACAGGGGGGGTACGAGCAGTACTTC	CASSNPGQGGYEQYF	TRBV28	TRBJ2-7	TRBD1	once
TGTGCCAGCAGTGTCGGGTCTCACTATGGCTACACCTTC	CASSVGSHYGYTF	TRBV6-5	TRBJ1-2	.	.
TGTGCCACCGCGCGGCAGGGAGCCTACGAGCAGTACTTC	CATARQGAYEQYF	TRBV19	TRBJ2-7	.	.
TGTGCCAGCAGTTGGAGGGGGCAGGGAGATACGCAGTATTTT	CASSWRGQGDTQYF	TRBV27	TRBJ2-3	.	.
TGTGCCAGCAGGCCCACACAGGGAGTGAGCACCGGGGAGCTGTTTTTT	CASRPTQGVSTGELFF	TRBV11-2	TRBJ2-2	.	.
TGTGCCAGCAGCGCCCGGACAGGGGAGCAAGAGACCCAGTACTTC	CASSARTGEQETQYF	TRBV7-2	TRBJ2-5	TRBD1	.
TGTGCCAGCAGTGAACGAACAGGGTCTGGGGCCAACGTCCTGACTTTC	CASSERTGSGANVLTF	TRBV6-1	TRBJ2-6	.	.
TGTGCCAGCAGCGTAGGACAAGGGTTTGGCTACACCTTC	CASSVGQGFGYTF	TRBV9	TRBJ1-2	.	.
TGTGCCAGCAGTTTAGCGGGAGGGGACTACGAGCAGTACTTC	CASSLAGGDYEQYF	TRBV28	TRBJ2-7	TRBD2	.
TGTGCCAGCTCACCCCGGGGGGGGATGAATGAGCAGTTCTTC	CASSPRGGMNEQFF	TRBV18	TRBJ2-1	TRBD2	.
TGTGCCAGCAGCTTACCCGAGGGTCTGGGATACAATGAGCAGTTCTTC	CASSLPEGLGYNEQFF	TRBV7-2	TRBJ2-1	.	.
TGTGCCAGCTCACCACTCCGGGACAGTAACACTGAAGCTTTCTTT	CASSPLRDSNTEAFF	TRBV18	TRBJ1-1	TRBD1	few
TGTGCCAGCAGCCCCTGGACAGGGAGGGTTTACGAGCAGTACTTC	CASSPWTGRVYEQYF	TRBV7-9	TRBJ2-7	.	.
TGTGCCAGCAGCTTAACAGAGACCCAGTACTTC	CASSLTETQYF	TRBV7-9	TRBJ2-5	.	many
TGTGCCAGCAGCCCCAGGGGGCGGAGTGAAAAACTGTTTTTT	CASSPRGRSEKLFF	TRBV7-9	TRBJ1-4	TRBD1	.
TGTGCCAGCAGCCAAATAGCGGGGCTCTCCTACGAGCAGTACTTC	CASSQIAGLSYEQYF	TRBV14	TRBJ2-7	TRBD2	.
TGTGCCAGTAGTGGTTCCGGGGGGTTGCAGCCCCAGCATTTT	CASSGSGGLQPQHF	TRBV19	TRBJ1-5	.	few
TGTGCCTGGAGTGGAAATTACGAGCAGTACTTC	CAWSGNYEQYF	TRBV30	TRBJ2-7	.	many
TGCGCCAGCAGTCCGCCCGGGACTAGCGGATGGGGGACCCAGTACTTC	CASSPPGTSGWGTQYF	TRBV5-6	TRBJ2-5	TRBD2	.
TGTGCCAGCAGCATACTAGCGGGAGAAGTAGTCGGGGAGCTGTTTTTT	CASSILAGEVVGELFF	TRBV5-6	TRBJ2-2	TRBD2	.
TGTGCCAGCAGCTTAGCGGGAGAGAACAATGAGCAGTTCTTC	CASSLAGENNEQFF	TRBV7-9	TRBJ2-1	.	.
TGTGCCAGAAGCGCCCTGTCAGGCTACAATGAGCAGTTCTTC	CARSALSGYNEQFF	TRBV7-5	TRBJ2-1	.	.
TGTGCCATCAGTGAACCCGGTGAGGGCGGCGAAAAACTGTTTTTT	CAISEPGEGGEKLFF	TRBV10-3	TRBJ1-4	.	.
TGTGCCAGCAGTTACTCGGGACAGGGGAACTATGGCTACACCTTC	CASSYSGQGNYGYTF	TRBV6-5	TRBJ1-2	TRBD1	once
TGTGCCAGCAGTGAATTAGCGGATCGACAAGAGACCCAGTACTTC	CASSELADRQETQYF	TRBV6-1	TRBJ2-5	.	.
TGTGCCAGCAGCCCACAGCACAGTTCCGATACGCAGTATTTT	CASSPQHSSDTQYF	TRBV7-3	TRBJ2-3	.	.
TGTGCCAGCAGCTCCCCCAACTATGGCTACACCTTC	CASSSPNYGYTF	TRBV7-9	TRBJ1-2	.	.
TGTGCCAGCACGCCGACTAGTGCTTCAGAGACCCAGTACTTC	CASTPTSASETQYF	TRBV9	TRBJ2-5	.	.
TGCGCCAGCAGCTTGGTTGGGGGGCAAGGCTACACCTTC	CASSLVGGQGYTF	TRBV5-1	TRBJ1-2	.	.
TGCGCCAGCACGTCGGGACAGGGGGCCCAAGAGACCCAGTACTTC	CASTSGQGAQETQYF	TRBV5-1	TRBJ2-5	TRBD1	.
TGTGCCAGTAGCAACACCCGACAGGGGTCCGAGCAGTACTTC	CASSNTRQGSEQYF	TRBV19	TRBJ2-7	TRBD1	.
TGTGCCAGTAGTCCGACGTTCGATGGCTACACCTTC	CASSPTFDGYTF	TRBV19	TRBJ1-2	.	.
TGTGCCAGCAGTGACAGGGAGCGTTATGGCTACACCTTC	CASSDRERYGYTF	TRBV19	TRBJ1-2	TRBD1	.
TGTGCTAGCAGCTTAGGCCTAGCGGGAGGGTCGGGTGAGCAGTTCTTC	CASSLGLAGGSGEQFF	TRBV7-7	TRBJ2-1	TRBD2	.
TGTGCCAGCAGTTTTGGCGGGGGCGTCCGTGACTACACCTTC	CASSFGGGVRDYTF	TRBV28	TRBJ1-2	.	.
TGTGCCAGCAGCCTGGGGACAGCAACCGGGGAGCTGTTTTTT	CASSLGTATGELFF	TRBV7-8	TRBJ2-2	TRBD1	.
TGTGCCAGTAGGTCCCAGGGCTATGGCTACACCTTC	CASRSQGYGYTF	TRBV19	TRBJ1-2	.	once
TGTGCCAGCAGTTCGCCCCCCGGGACAGGGGATGGGAGGGATGAAAAACTGTTTTTT	CASSSPPGTGDGRDEKLFF	TRBV28	TRBJ1-4	TRBD1	once
TGTGCCAGCACCCCCTCCCGGGACGGATATGGCTACACCTTC	CASTPSRDGYGYTF	TRBV5-4	TRBJ1-2	.	.